Shown below are 23 T cell receptor beta chains from a single sample sequenced in a study of blood T cell repertoires in COVID-19. Generated by immunoSEQ multiplex PCR, the TCRdb table keeps only in-frame clones and is missing some. The table lists some 240,000 clones, roughly 80% of them singletons. Material for sequencing was peripheral blood. Receptors were obtained from a woman of 80 years or more with COVID-19, enrolled during active disease.

CDR3 sequence: CASSSGAGMADTQYF. CDR3 nucleotides: TGCGCCAGCAGCTCGGGAGCGGGGATGGCAGATACGCAGTATTTT. The rearrangement links TRBV5-1 to TRBJ2-3; 7 bases are shared with TRBD2. The CDR3 sequence is 15 residues long. V lost 3 bases to trimming and J lost 4 bases; unmatched junction nucleotides: 8. CDR1 is SGHRS and CDR2 is YFSETQ in the germline V gene.

The chain uses TRBV2 and TRBJ2-7, with 9 bases lining up with TRBD1. Trimming took 10 bases from V and 3 from J; bases not matched to a gene: 10. CDR3 length: 14 residues. Germline CDR1 and CDR2: SNHLY and FYNNEI. The CDR3, as DNA: TGTGCCAACGAAGGGACAGGGACAAGCTACGAGCAGTACTTC. Its translation: CANEGTGTSYEQYF.

CDR3 DNA: TGTGCCAGCACCAACGGACAGGGCACTGAAGCTTTCTTT. Its protein product is CASTNGQGTEAFF. V and J are TRBV28 and TRBJ1-1; 8 bases match TRBD1. From germline, CDR1 is MDHEN and CDR2 SYDVKM. V dropped 7 bases and J dropped 4; count of bases not matched to a gene: 5. The CDR3 loop spans 13 amino acids.

The chain is built from TRBV10-3 and TRBJ2-1, with 9 bases matching TRBD2. CDR1 ENHRY and CDR2 SYGVKD come from the germline V gene. CDR3 length: 15 residues. V lost 6 bases and J lost 5; bases outside the gene matches: 8. Here the CDR3 DNA reads TGTGCCATCAGGTTAGCGGGAGCCACTCACAATGAGCAGTTCTTC. Encoded protein: CAIRLAGATHNEQFF.

The V and J genes are TRBV7-9 and TRBJ2-7; a weak D match, TRBD2 (7 bases). Trimming took off 3 bases at V and 7 bases at J, with 16 bases between the two ends. The CDR3 is made up of 14 amino acids. Germline V lookup: CDR1 SEHNR, CDR2 FQNEAQ (reference sequence). The CDR3 DNA sequence: TGTGCCAGCAGCTTGGCGGGGGCGCTGGGGGAGCAGTACTTC. Its protein is CASSLAGALGEQYF. Variable domain in full (rest from reference TRBV7-9 and TRBJ2-7): DTGVSQNPRHKITKRGQNVTFRCDPISEHNRLYWYRQTLGQGPEFLTYFQNEAQLEKSRLLSDRFSAERPKGSFSTLEIQRTEQGDSAMYLCASSLAGALGEQYFGPGTRLTVT.

This chain joins TRBV7-2 and TRBJ2-7, with no clear D. The germline V gene encodes CDR1 SGHTA and CDR2 FQGNSA. Trimming left V 1 base short and J 3 bases short, with 10 bases between. The length of the CDR3 is 14 residues. Here the CDR3 reads CASSLVVQNYEQYF. In DNA, the CDR3 is TGTGCCAGCAGCTTAGTCGTACAGAACTACGAGCAGTACTTC.

This chain links TRBV5-1 with TRBJ2-1; D gene ambiguous. Germline V gene sequence: CDR1 SGHRS, CDR2 YFSETQ. The germline V and J ends were trimmed by 2 bases and 7 bases, with 7 bases remaining between them. The length of the CDR3 is 12 residues. DNA for the CDR3: TGCGCCAGCAGCTTACTCCTTAATGAGCAGTTCTTC. Residues: CASSLLLNEQFF.

Only one count was recorded for this clone. The J gene is TRBJ2-7, the V gene TRBV7-2, with TRBD1 matching over 7 bases. V lost 6 bases, J lost 0 bases, and 11 bases stayed unmatched. Germline V gene lookup returns CDR1 SGHTA and CDR2 FQGNSA. The CDR3 has 16 residues. The CDR3 loop reads CASSSTLGTVSYEQYF. CDR3 coding DNA: TGTGCCAGCAGTTCGACCCTGGGGACAGTCTCCTACGAGCAGTACTTC.

The chain couples TRBV11-2 to TRBJ1-1, with TRBD1 matching 7 bases. The CDR3 loop spans 15 amino acids. Germline V CDR1 and CDR2: SGHAT, FQNNGV. Trimming cost V 5 bases and J 6 bases; bases outside gene matches: 12. Here the CDR3 DNA reads TGTGCCAGCAGCCCTCCGACAGGGAAGTTCCCTGAAGCTTTCTTT. Translated, it gives CASSPPTGKFPEAFF.

CDR3 residues: CASRKGGLNTEAFF. CDR3 nucleotides: TGTGCCAGCAGAAAAGGGGGTTTGAACACTGAAGCTTTCTTT. The chain joins TRBV25-1 to TRBJ1-1, with D possibly TRBD1 on 6 matching bases. This CDR3 has 14 amino acids. The germline V gene has CDR1 MGHDK and CDR2 SYGVNS. Trimming removed 6 bases at V and 0 bases at J, with 11 bases between.

This CDR3 is CASSPPRQGIAYEQYF. The CDR3 nucleotides read TGTGCCAGCAGTCCCCCGAGACAGGGGATTGCCTACGAGCAGTACTTC. The chain is built from TRBV28 and TRBJ2-7; 8 nucleotides match TRBD1. There are 16 residues in the CDR3. The V and J ends lost 5 bases and 2 bases, in that order; junction bases with no gene match: 11. Germline V lookup: CDR1 MDHEN, CDR2 SYDVKM.

This chain connects TRBV7-8 to TRBJ1-1; maybe TRBD1 (5 bases). The CDR3 has 17 residues. V gave up 2 bases and J gave up 5 bases, with 21 bases separating them. CDR1 is SGHVS and CDR2 is FQNEAQ in the germline V gene. In DNA form, the CDR3 reads TGTGCCAGCAGCTTAACGGGCGGGGGATCGGTTCAGACTGAAGCTTTCTTT. Translated, it gives CASSLTGGGSVQTEAFF.

The chain uses TRBV18 and TRBJ1-1, with 8 bases matching TRBD1. V lost 5 bases, J lost 1 base, and 15 bases stayed unmatched. Germline values: CDR1 KGHSH, CDR2 LQKENI. There are 18 residues in the CDR3. The CDR3 bases are TGTGCCAGCTCAGGGTCGGTAGCGGCAGGGGGCCCGAACACTGAAGCTTTCTTT. Translating gives CASSGSVAAGGPNTEAFF.

The rearrangement joins TRBV5-1 to TRBJ1-1, with D possibly being TRBD1 (6 bases). Germline V gene sequence: CDR1 SGHRS, CDR2 YFSETQ. V lost 2 bases to trimming and J lost 5 bases, with 10 bases between them. The CDR3 is 13 residues long. CDR3 in amino acids: CASSFWTATEAFF. The CDR3 DNA is TGCGCCAGCAGCTTCTGGACAGCTACTGAAGCTTTCTTT. Supplemented by reference TRBV5-1 and TRBJ1-1, the full variable domain reads KAGVTQTPRYLIKTRGQQVTLSCSPISGHRSVSWYQQTPGQGLQFLFEYFSETQRNKGNFPGRFSGRQFSNSRSEMNVSTLELGDSALYLCASSFWTATEAFFGQGTRLTVV.

The chain combines TRBV19 with TRBJ1-1; tentatively, D is TRBD1 (5 bases). This CDR3 has 15 amino acids. The germline CDR1 and CDR2 sequences are LNHDA and SQIVND (reference sequence). Trimming cost V 6 bases and J 1 base, with 15 bases left between them. The CDR3 reads CASRGGAWSNTEAFF. CDR3 coding DNA: TGTGCCAGTAGGGGAGGGGCCTGGTCGAACACTGAAGCTTTCTTT.

The chain has TRBV5-8 and TRBJ1-4, with 8 bases matching TRBD1. The CDR3 is 14 amino acids. The V gene's germline CDR1 is SGHTS and CDR2 YDEGEE. Trimming at V came to 4 bases and at J to 8 bases, leaving 7 bases not matched to a gene. CDR3 loop: CASSRDRGREKLFF. In nucleotides, the CDR3 is TGTGCCAGCAGCAGAGACAGGGGCCGGGAAAAACTGTTTTTT.

J is TRBJ1-2 and V is TRBV28, with 8 positions matching TRBD1. The germline V gene encodes CDR1 MDHEN and CDR2 SYDVKM. V shed 5 bases, J shed 7 bases, and the junction held 9 bases outside the gene matches. The CDR3 is 14 amino acids. Written as DNA, the CDR3 is TGTGCCAGCAGTCCACCGACAGGGGTGGGTGGCTACACCTTC. This translates into CASSPPTGVGGYTF.

V usage is TRBV4-1 and J usage is TRBJ2-7, with 9 bases lining up with TRBD1. In germline, CDR1 is MGHRA, CDR2 YSYEKL. The junction had 6 bases not matched to a gene; V was cut back by 4 bases and J by 2 bases. This CDR3 has 15 amino acids. CDR3 residues: CASSLRGQGTYEQYF. The CDR3 DNA is TGCGCCAGCAGCCTCCGGGGACAGGGCACCTACGAGCAGTACTTC.

The rearrangement uses TRBV11-2 and TRBJ2-2, with D possibly being TRBD2 (6 bases). CDR3 length: 17 amino acids. Trimming removed 5 bases from V and 2 bases from J, with 18 bases in between. The germline CDR1 and CDR2 sequences are SGHAT and FQNNGV. The CDR3 nucleotides are TGTGCCAGCAGCAGAAGGGTGGGTGCGGGAAACACCGGGGAGCTGTTTTTT. As protein: CASSRRVGAGNTGELFF. The full variable domain, in which reference TRBV11-2 and TRBJ2-2 provide the parts outside the CDR3, is EAGVAQSPRYKIIEKRQSVAFWCNPISGHATLYWYQQILGQGPKLLIQFQNNGVVDDSQLPKDRFSAERLKGVDSTLKIQPAKLEDSAVYLCASSRRVGAGNTGELFFGEGSRLTVL.

This clone was found a few times. The rearrangement links TRBV9 to TRBJ2-2; D is unresolved. Germline V lookup: CDR1 SGDLS, CDR2 YYNGEE. This CDR3 is 13 amino acids long. V dropped 2 bases and J dropped 6 bases, with 8 bases sitting between them. The CDR3 region has the DNA TGTGCCAGCAGCGTCGGAGTGGCCGGGGAGCTGTTTTTT. Translating gives CASSVGVAGELFF. Combining the CDR3 with reference TRBV9 and TRBJ2-2 gives the whole variable domain DSGVTQTPKHLITATGQRVTLRCSPRSGDLSVYWYQQSLDQGLQFLIQYYNGEERAKGNILERFSAQQFPDLHSELNLSSLELGDSALYFCASSVGVAGELFFGEGSRLTVL.

The gene calls are TRBV5-4 and TRBJ1-2, with 9 bases fitting TRBD1. Germline lookup yields CDR1 SGHNT and CDR2 YYREEE (reference sequence). The CDR3 totals 15 residues. The junction had 5 bases not matched to a gene; V was cut back by 5 bases and J by 0 bases. The CDR3, as DNA: TGTGCCAGCAGGCCCGGGACAGGGACTAACTATGGCTACACCTTC. This gives the protein CASRPGTGTNYGYTF. Full variable domain (missing parts from reference TRBV5-4 and TRBJ1-2): ETGVTQSPTHLIKTRGQQVTLRCSSQSGHNTVSWYQQALGQGPQFIFQYYREEENGRGNFPPRFSGLQFPNYSSELNVNALELDDSALYLCASRPGTGTNYGYTFGSGTRLTVV.

The V gene is TRBV12-3 or TRBV12-4, the J gene TRBJ1-5, with 7 bases aligning to TRBD1. The CDR3 covers 13 residues. J lost 5 bases, V lost 7 bases, and 5 bases had no gene match. The CDR3 loop reads CASTHQGDQPQHF. CDR3 DNA sequence: TGTGCCAGCACCCACCAGGGGGATCAGCCCCAGCATTTT.

CDR3 region: CASSSSWRGRETQYF. The CDR3 DNA follows: TGTGCCAGCAGTTCCTCTTGGAGGGGGCGAGAGACCCAGTACTTC. The rearrangement uses TRBV28 and TRBJ2-5, with a weak D call TRBD1 (7 bases). The V and J ends lost 4 bases and 4 bases respectively, with 16 bases between them. The CDR3 sequence is 15 residues long. Germline CDR1 is MDHEN and CDR2 is SYDVKM.